This TCR beta chain appears in the sequencing data of a study of cytomegalovirus exposure and HLA in healthy donors. With 0 bases removed from V and 0 bases from J, the gap between germline ends came to 8 bases. Germline V CDR1 and CDR2: LNHNV, YYDKDF (reference sequence). The CDR3 covers 15 residues. The method was immunoSEQ multiplex PCR; TCRdb's version includes in-frame clones alone and lacks a portion of them. This table has roughly 350,000 clones, around 86% appearing once. This clone was recorded a few times. Its cognate antigen is unknown. Findings and caveats of the study: The study listed approximately 170 cytomegalovirus-associated TCR beta chains.

The sequenced material came from PBMCs. The chain carries TRBV15 and TRBJ1-1; D gene unclear. The sequence was obtained from a woman between 18 and 29 years old in good health and CMV-seronegative. For the CDR3, the DNA is TGTGCCACCAGCAGAGATTACCAGTTGAACACTGAAGCTTTCTTT. Its protein product is CATSRDYQLNTEAFF.